Listed here are 2 T cell receptor beta chains from one sample, sequenced in a study of T cells expressing NK-cell markers. TCRdb reprocessed the 5' RACE reads and stores each CDR3 protein as one record, lacking DNA. The sample totals 300,000 to 450,000 distinct CDR3 sequences. Material: blood T cells: a sorted CD56 or NKG2C T cell subset, CD4+ or CD8+ T cells, or bulk PBMC T cells (not recorded which). All receptors derive from a man aged 18 to 70 in good health.

This rearrangement joins TRBV12-3 or TRBV12-4 to TRBJ1-1; the TRBD1 assignment by TCRdb is unverifiable without DNA. The CDR3 consists of 14 residues. This CDR3 is CASSRRGLNTEAFF.

The V and J genes are TRBV5-6 and TRBJ2-5. The CDR3 totals 14 residues. Per germline, CDR1 SGHDT and CDR2 YYEEEE. The chain's CDR3 is CASSLARSQETQYF. The whole variable domain, filled in from reference TRBV5-6 and TRBJ2-5, reads DAGVTQSPTHLIKTRGQQVTLRCSPKSGHDTVSWYQQALGQGPQFIFQYYEEEERQRGNFPDRFSGHQFPNYSSELNVNALLLGDSALYLCASSLARSQETQYFGPGTRLLVL.